Listed below are T cell receptor beta chains from one sample, sequenced in a study of shared clonotypes between healthy human individuals. Produced via immunoSEQ multiplex PCR; TCRdb's table is partial and in-frame only. The data show 950,000 to 1,100,000 clones, with about 75% seen just once and 1.2% to 1.5% held by the top ten. Sequenced input: memory CD4+ T cells sorted from blood. These receptors were taken from a man aged 18 to 29 in good health. The CDR3 runs from the conserved cysteine through the conserved F or W. The order of the fields is J gene, D gene, V gene, clone size, CDR3 DNA, CDR3 protein. D genes are given only for firm matches. Clone size, where shown, is once, few, many, or a class for clones that have expanded.

TRBJ1-2	TRBD1	TRBV5-1	NA	TGCGCCAGCAGCTCCGTCACAGGGGAGGGCTACACCTTC	CASSSVTGEGYTF
TRBJ2-1	TRBD1	TRBV7-2	once	TGTGCCAGCACTATCCTGAGGCCACAGGGGAGCAATGAGCAGTTCTTC	CASTILRPQGSNEQFF
TRBJ1-4	NA	TRBV28	NA	TGTGCCAGCAGTTCTGGAGGGTTCGCAACTAATGAAAAACTGTTTTTT	CASSSGGFATNEKLFF
TRBJ1-6	TRBD1	TRBV7-2	NA	TGTGCCAGCAGCACAGAGGACAGGGGGCGCCGAAATTCACCCCTCCACTTT	CASSTEDRGRRNSPLHF
TRBJ2-7	TRBD2	TRBV5-1	NA	TGCGCCAGCAGCAACGGCTTGAGCGGGGGTCAGGACGAGCAGTACTTC	CASSNGLSGGQDEQYF
TRBJ1-1	NA	TRBV2	few	TGTGCCAGCAAATCCGCGGCTATCGGCACTGAAGCTTTCTTT	CASKSAAIGTEAFF
TRBJ2-7	NA	TRBV4-2	NA	TGTGCCAGCAGCCAAGATCGAGGCGACGAGCAGTACTTC	CASSQDRGDEQYF
TRBJ2-2	TRBD1	TRBV5-4	NA	TGTGCCAGCTCTAGACAGGGGGCGGAGGCCGGGGAGCTGTTTTTT	CASSRQGAEAGELFF
TRBJ2-2	TRBD1	TRBV4-3	NA	TGCGCCAGCAGCCAAGATCTAAGGGACAGGCTTTGGGGGGAGCTGTTTTTT	CASSQDLRDRLWGELFF
TRBJ1-1	TRBD1	TRBV5-1	NA	TGCGCCAGCAGCTCTACACCGGGACAGGTTTTGGGTGAAGCTTTCTTT	CASSSTPGQVLGEAFF
TRBJ1-2	TRBD1	TRBV5-1	NA	TGCGCCAGCAGCCCTGGACAGGGGGAATATGGCTACACCTTC	CASSPGQGEYGYTF
TRBJ2-7	TRBD2	TRBV18	NA	TGTGCCAGCTCACCGGGACTAGTGTCGTCCGAGCAGTACTTC	CASSPGLVSSEQYF
TRBJ2-7	NA	TRBV7-9	NA	TGTGCCAGCAGCTTAGTTCCTAACGAGCAGTACTTC	CASSLVPNEQYF
TRBJ2-1	TRBD2	TRBV5-1	once	TGCGCCAGCAGGCATCCAGGACTAGCGGGAGTCAATGAGCAGTTCTTC	CASRHPGLAGVNEQFF
TRBJ1-2	NA	TRBV19	NA	TGTGCCAGTAGTAGCGTAAGCTATGGCTACACCTTC	CASSSVSYGYTF
TRBJ1-1	NA	TRBV6-1	NA	TGTGCCAGCAAGGGTTCGGCTTTGAACACTGAAGCTTTCTTT	CASKGSALNTEAFF
TRBJ1-2	NA	TRBV5-1	few	TGCGCCAGCAGCTTGGACACTAACTATGGCTACACCTTC	CASSLDTNYGYTF